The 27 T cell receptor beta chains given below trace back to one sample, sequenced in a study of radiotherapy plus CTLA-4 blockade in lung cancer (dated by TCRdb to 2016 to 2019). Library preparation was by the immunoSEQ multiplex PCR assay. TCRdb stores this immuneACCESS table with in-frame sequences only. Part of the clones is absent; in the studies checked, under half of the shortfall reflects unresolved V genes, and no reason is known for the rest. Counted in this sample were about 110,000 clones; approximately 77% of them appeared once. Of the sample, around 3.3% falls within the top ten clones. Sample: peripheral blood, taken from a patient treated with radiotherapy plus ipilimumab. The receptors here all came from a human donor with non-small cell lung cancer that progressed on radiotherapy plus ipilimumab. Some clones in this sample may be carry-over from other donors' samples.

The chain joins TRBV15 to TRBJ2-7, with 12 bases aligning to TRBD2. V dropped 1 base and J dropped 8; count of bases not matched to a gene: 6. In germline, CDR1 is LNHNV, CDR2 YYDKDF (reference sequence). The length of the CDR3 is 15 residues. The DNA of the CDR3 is TGTGCCACCAGCAGAGGGACTAGCGGGGCCTTCCAGCAGTACTTC. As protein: CATSRGTSGAFQQYF.

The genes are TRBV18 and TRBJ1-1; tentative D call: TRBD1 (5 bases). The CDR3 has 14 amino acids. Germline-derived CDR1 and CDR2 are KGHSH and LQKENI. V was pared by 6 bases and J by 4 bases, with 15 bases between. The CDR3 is CASSGVGGSTEAFF. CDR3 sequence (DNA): TGTGCCAGCTCGGGGGTGGGAGGGTCCACTGAAGCTTTCTTT.

As DNA, the CDR3 is TGTGCCAGCAGCTTGTGGAACTCGTTTAACTATGGCTACACCTTC. The encoded protein is CASSLWNSFNYGYTF. V gene TRBV5-6 combines with J gene TRBJ1-2, with D unresolved. The V gene lost 1 base and the J gene lost 1 base, with 11 bases spanning the gap. CDR1 and CDR2 from the germline V gene are SGHDT and YYEEEE. The CDR3 loop spans 15 amino acids.

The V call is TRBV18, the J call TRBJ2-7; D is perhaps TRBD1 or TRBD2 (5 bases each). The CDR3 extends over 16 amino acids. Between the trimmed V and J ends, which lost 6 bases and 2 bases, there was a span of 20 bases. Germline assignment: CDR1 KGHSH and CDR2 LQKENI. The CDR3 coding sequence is TGTGCCAGCTCCCGCCTTCTGACAGCTAGCCCCTACGAGCAGTACTTC. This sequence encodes CASSRLLTASPYEQYF.

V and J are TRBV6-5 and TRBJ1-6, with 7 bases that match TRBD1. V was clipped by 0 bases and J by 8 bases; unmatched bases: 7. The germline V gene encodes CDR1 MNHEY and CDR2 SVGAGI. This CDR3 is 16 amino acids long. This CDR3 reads CASSYSFPGQYSPLHF. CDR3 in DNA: TGTGCCAGCAGTTACTCGTTCCCGGGACAGTATTCACCCCTCCACTTT.

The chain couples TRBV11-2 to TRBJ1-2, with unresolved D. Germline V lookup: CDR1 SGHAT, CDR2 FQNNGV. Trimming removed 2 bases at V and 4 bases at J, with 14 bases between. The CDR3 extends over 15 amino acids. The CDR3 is CASSLRSSGSYGYTF. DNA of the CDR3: TGTGCCAGCAGCTTAAGGAGTTCCGGTAGCTATGGCTACACCTTC.

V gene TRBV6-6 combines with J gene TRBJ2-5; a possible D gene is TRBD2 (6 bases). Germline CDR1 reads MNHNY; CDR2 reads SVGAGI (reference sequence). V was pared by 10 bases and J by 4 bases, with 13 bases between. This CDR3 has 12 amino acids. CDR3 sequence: CATREAGETQYF. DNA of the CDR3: TGTGCCACCAGGGAGGCTGGAGAGACCCAGTACTTC.

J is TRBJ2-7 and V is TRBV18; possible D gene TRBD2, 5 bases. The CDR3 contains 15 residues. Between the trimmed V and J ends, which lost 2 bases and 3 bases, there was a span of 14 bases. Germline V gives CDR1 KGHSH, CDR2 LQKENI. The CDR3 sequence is CASSPFDGVDYEQYF. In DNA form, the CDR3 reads TGTGCCAGCTCACCATTTGACGGGGTTGACTACGAGCAGTACTTC.

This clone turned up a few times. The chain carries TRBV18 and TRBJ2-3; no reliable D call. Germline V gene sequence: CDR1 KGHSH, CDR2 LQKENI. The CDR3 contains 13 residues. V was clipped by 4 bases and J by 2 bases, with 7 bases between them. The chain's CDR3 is CASSRAVTDTQYF. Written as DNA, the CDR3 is TGTGCCAGCTCACGAGCAGTCACAGATACGCAGTATTTT.

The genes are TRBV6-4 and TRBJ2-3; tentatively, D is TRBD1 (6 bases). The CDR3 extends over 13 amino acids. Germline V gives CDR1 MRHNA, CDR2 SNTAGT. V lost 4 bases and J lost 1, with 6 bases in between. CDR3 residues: CASSGQGTDTQYF. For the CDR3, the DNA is TGTGCCAGCAGTGGACAGGGCACAGATACGCAGTATTTT.

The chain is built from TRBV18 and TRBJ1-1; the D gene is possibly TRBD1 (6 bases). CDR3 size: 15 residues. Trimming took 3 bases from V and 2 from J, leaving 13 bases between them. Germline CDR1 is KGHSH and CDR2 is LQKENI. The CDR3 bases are TGTGCCAGCTCACCCGCGACAGGAGAAAACACTGAAGCTTTCTTT. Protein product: CASSPATGENTEAFF. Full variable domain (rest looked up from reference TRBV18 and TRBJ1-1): NAGVMQNPRHLVRRRGQEARLRCSPMKGHSHVYWYRQLPEEGLKFMVYLQKENIIDESGMPKERFSAEFPKEGPSILRIQQVVRGDSAAYFCASSPATGENTEAFFGQGTRLTVV.

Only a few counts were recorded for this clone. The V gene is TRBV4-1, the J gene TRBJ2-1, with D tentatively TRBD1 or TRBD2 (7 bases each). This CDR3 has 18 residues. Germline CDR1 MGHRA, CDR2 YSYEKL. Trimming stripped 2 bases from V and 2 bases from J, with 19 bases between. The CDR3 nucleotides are TGCGCCAGCAGCCAACCAACAGAGACAGGGACTACCTACAATGAGCAGTTCTTC. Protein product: CASSQPTETGTTYNEQFF.

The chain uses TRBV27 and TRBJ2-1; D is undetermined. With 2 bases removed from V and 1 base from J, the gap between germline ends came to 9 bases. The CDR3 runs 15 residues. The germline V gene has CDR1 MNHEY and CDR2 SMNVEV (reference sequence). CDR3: CASSLDTPSYNEQFF. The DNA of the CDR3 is TGTGCCAGCAGTTTAGACACCCCTTCCTACAATGAGCAGTTCTTC.

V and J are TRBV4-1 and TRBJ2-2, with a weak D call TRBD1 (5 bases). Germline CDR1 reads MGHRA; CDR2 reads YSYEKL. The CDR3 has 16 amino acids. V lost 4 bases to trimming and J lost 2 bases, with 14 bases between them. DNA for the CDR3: TGCGCCAGCAGCCCCCTGGGCAGGGTCAACACCGGGGAGCTGTTTTTT. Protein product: CASSPLGRVNTGELFF.

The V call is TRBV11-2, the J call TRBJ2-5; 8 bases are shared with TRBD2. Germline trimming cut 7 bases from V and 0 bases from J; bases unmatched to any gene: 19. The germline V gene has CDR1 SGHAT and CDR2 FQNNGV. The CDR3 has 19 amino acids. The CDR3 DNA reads TGTGCCAGCACCACTAGGGGTTATCGGGCTAGCGGGTACCAAGAGACCCAGTACTTC. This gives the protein CASTTRGYRASGYQETQYF.

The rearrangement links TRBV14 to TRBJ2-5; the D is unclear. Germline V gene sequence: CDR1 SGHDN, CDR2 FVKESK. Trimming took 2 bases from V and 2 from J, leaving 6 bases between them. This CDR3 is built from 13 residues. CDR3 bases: TGTGCCAGCAGCCAATGGTCACAAGAGACCCAGTACTTC. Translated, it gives CASSQWSQETQYF. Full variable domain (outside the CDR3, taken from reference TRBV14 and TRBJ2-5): EAGVTQFPSHSVIEKGQTVTLRCDPISGHDNLYWYRRVMGKEIKFLLHFVKESKQDESGMPNNRFLAERTGGTYSTLKVQPAELEDSGVYFCASSQWSQETQYFGPGTRLLVL.

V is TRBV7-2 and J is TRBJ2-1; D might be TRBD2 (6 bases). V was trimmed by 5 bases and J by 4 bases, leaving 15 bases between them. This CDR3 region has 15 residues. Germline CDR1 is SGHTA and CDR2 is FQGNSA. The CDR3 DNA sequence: TGTGCCAGCAGCCCATCGGCGGGGATATACAATGAGCAGTTCTTC. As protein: CASSPSAGIYNEQFF.

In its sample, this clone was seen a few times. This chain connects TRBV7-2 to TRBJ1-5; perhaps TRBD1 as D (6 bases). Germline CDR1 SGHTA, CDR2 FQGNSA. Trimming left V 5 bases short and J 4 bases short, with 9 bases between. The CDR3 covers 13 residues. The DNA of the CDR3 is TGTGCCAGCAGCCAAGGACAGAATCAGCCCCAGCATTTT. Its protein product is CASSQGQNQPQHF.

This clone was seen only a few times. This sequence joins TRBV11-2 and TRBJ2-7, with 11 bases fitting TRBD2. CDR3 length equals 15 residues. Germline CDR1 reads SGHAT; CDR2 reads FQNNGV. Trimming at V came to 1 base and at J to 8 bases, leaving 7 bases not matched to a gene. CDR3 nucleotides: TGTGCCAGCAGCTTAGGGGCTAGCGGGGGGACTCAGCAGTACTTC. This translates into CASSLGASGGTQQYF.

This CDR3 is CASSLGTSTAGGVWTEAFF. In DNA, the CDR3 is TGTGCCAGCAGCTTAGGCACCTCTACCGCAGGGGGCGTTTGGACTGAAGCTTTCTTT. The chain carries TRBV13 and TRBJ1-1, with 8 bases aligning to TRBD1. Trimming took 0 bases from V and 5 from J; bases not matched to a gene: 17. The CDR3 is 19 amino acids. The germline gives CDR1 PRHDT, CDR2 FYEKMQ (reference sequence).

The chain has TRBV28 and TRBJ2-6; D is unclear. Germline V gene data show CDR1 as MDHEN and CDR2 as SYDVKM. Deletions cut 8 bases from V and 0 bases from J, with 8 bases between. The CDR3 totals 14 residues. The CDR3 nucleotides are TGTGCCAGCCGTTACAGCTCTGGGGCCAACGTCCTGACTTTC. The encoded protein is CASRYSSGANVLTF. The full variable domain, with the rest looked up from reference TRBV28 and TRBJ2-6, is DVKVTQSSRYLVKRTGEKVFLECVQDMDHENMFWYRQDPGLGLRLIYFSYDVKMKEKGDIPEGYSVSREKKERFSLILESASTNQTSMYLCASRYSSGANVLTFGAGSRLTVL.

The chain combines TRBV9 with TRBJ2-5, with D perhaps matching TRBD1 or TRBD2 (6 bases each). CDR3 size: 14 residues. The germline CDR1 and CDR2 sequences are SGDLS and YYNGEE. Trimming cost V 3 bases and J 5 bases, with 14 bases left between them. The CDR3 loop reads CASSARGTRETQYF. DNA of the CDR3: TGTGCCAGCAGCGCGAGGGGGACTCGGGAGACCCAGTACTTC.

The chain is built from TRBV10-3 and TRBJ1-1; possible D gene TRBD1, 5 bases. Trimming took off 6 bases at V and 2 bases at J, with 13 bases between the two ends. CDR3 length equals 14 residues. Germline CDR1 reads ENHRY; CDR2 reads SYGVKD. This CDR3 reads CAIRRNQGNTEAFF. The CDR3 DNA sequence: TGTGCCATCAGGAGAAATCAGGGAAACACTGAAGCTTTCTTT.

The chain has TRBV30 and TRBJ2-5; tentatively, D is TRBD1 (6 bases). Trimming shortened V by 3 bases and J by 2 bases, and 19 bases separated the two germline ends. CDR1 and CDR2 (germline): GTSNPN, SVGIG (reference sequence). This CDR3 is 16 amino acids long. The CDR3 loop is CAWSRSRTDLQETQYF. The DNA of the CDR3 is TGTGCCTGGAGCCGAAGTCGGACAGATCTACAAGAGACCCAGTACTTC.

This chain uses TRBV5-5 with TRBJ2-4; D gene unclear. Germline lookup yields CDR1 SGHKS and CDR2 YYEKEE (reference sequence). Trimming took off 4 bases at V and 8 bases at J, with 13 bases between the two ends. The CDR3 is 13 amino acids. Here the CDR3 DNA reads TGTGCCAGCAGCCCCATCGCCGAGTACATTCAGTACTTC. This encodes CASSPIAEYIQYF.

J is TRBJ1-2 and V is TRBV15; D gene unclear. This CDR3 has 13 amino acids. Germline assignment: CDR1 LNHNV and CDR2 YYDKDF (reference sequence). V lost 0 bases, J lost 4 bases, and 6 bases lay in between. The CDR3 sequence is CATSREGIYGYTF. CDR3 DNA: TGTGCCACCAGCAGAGAGGGAATCTATGGCTACACCTTC.

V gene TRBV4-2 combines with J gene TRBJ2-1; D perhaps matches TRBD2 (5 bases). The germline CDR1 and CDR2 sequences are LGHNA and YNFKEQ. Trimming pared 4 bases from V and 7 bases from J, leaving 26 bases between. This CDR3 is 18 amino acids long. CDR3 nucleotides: TGTGCCAGCAGCCGCTCCCCCAAGCGGCTAGGTGGTCCAAATGAGCAGTTCTTC. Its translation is CASSRSPKRLGGPNEQFF.